The sequence of this TCR beta chain was determined in a study of neurological immune-mediated disorders. This clonotype was detected ten times or more. Its target is unknown. Findings and caveats of the study: Multiple sclerosis, the disease with the least TCR clonal expansion, fell below healthy controls, whereas HTLV-1-associated myelopathy showed the most.

This CDR3 has 14 amino acids. V lost 1 base to trimming and J lost 9 bases, with 17 bases between them. CDR1 is DFQATT, CDR2 SNEGSKA, per germline (reference sequence). TCRdb analysed the 5' RACE reads with MiXCR anew, one entry per CDR3 protein. The sample records 25,000 to 35,000 distinct CDR3 sequences, about 1.4% being singletons. This clonotype was sampled from a woman in her 30s with multiple sclerosis. The sequencing input was PBMCs. This chain uses TRBV20-1 with TRBJ2-3; D gene uncertain. The CDR3 bases are TGCAGTGCTAGAGGGGCCCTGCCCCAGCTAACGCAGTATTTT. It specifies CSARGALPQLTQYF.